The 32 T cell receptor beta chains reported below all come from one sample, sequenced in a study of response to subunit inactivated influenza vaccine. TCRdb reprocessed the RT-PCR reads via MiXCR and lists one record per CDR3 protein. The table has hundreds of thousands of distinct CDR3 sequences, around 15% seen once; the top ten hold 7.5% to 8%. The starting material was PBMCs from blood, obtained 14 to 15 days before vaccination. The source is a middle-aged man who received an inactivated influenza vaccine.

This clonotype was observed at least ten times. This chain uses TRBV15 with TRBJ1-1; no firm D call. V was clipped by 3 bases and J by 2 bases, with 4 bases between them. CDR1 and CDR2 (germline): LNHNV, YYDKDF (reference sequence). The CDR3 length is 12 residues. In nucleotides, the CDR3 is TGTGCCACCAGCAGCTTAAACACTGAAGCTTTCTTT. Translation: CATSSLNTEAFF.

V gene TRBV5-8 combines with J gene TRBJ2-1; 10 positions match TRBD1. The CDR3 contains 14 residues. Germline-derived CDR1 and CDR2 are SGHTS and YDEGEE. V lost 4 bases, J lost 12 bases, and 10 bases stayed unmatched. CDR3: CASSQPGQGSRQFF. CDR3 nucleotides: TGTGCCAGCAGCCAGCCGGGACAGGGGTCGCGGCAGTTCTTC.

CDR3 bases: TGTGCCAGCACTCCAAGCGGGCTAGCGGATATCACAGATACGCAGTATTTT. It yields the protein CASTPSGLADITDTQYF. The chain links TRBV28 to TRBJ2-3, with TRBD2 matching over 7 bases. Trimming cost V 7 bases and J 2 bases; bases outside gene matches: 15. The CDR3 loop spans 17 amino acids. Germline loops: CDR1 MDHEN, CDR2 SYDVKM.

V and J are TRBV28 and TRBJ2-1, with D possibly matching TRBD2 (7 bases). V lost 4 bases and J 6 bases, leaving 10 bases between the germline ends. The CDR3 covers 13 residues. In germline, CDR1 is MDHEN, CDR2 SYDVKM. The CDR3 nucleotides read TGTGCCAGCAGTTCGGGGGGCTTCAATGAGCAGTTCTTC. It specifies CASSSGGFNEQFF.

This clonotype occurred a few times. The chain carries TRBV7-8 and TRBJ2-7; D possibly corresponds to TRBD2 (6 bases). This CDR3 contains 15 residues. Trimming took 5 bases from V and 0 from J, leaving 14 bases between them. Germline CDR1 SGHVS, CDR2 FQNEAQ. This chain's CDR3 is CASSLLLGGSYEQYF. The CDR3 DNA reads TGTGCCAGCAGCCTCCTATTGGGAGGCTCCTACGAGCAGTACTTC. The full variable domain, with the rest looked up from reference TRBV7-8 and TRBJ2-7, is GAGVSQSPRYKVAKRGQDVALRCDPISGHVSLFWYQQALGQGPEFLTYFQNEAQLDKSGLPSDRFFAERPEGSVSTLKIQRTQQEDSAVYLCASSLLLGGSYEQYFGPGTRLTVT.

V gene TRBV4-2 combines with J gene TRBJ2-4, with TRBD1 identical over 7 bases. CDR1 and CDR2 from the germline V gene are LGHNA and YNFKEQ. The CDR3 sequence is 15 residues long. The V and J ends lost 5 bases and 3 bases, in that order; junction bases with no gene match: 7. CDR3 amino acids: CASSLTGSGKNIQYF. In nucleotides, the CDR3 is TGTGCCAGCAGCTTGACAGGGAGTGGCAAAAACATTCAGTACTTC.

This chain joins TRBV2 and TRBJ1-6, with 8 positions matching TRBD1. The J segment lost 6 bases and the V segment lost 11 bases, leaving 3 bases of the junction unmatched. The CDR3 spans 12 residues. Germline V lookup: CDR1 SNHLY, CDR2 FYNNEI. This CDR3 reads CAGGQGNSPLHF. CDR3 bases: TGTGCCGGTGGACAGGGTAATTCACCCCTCCACTTT.

This clonotype was seen more than once but under ten times. The gene calls are TRBV5-1 and TRBJ2-2; TRBD1 is a possible D gene (6 bases). The CDR3 totals 17 residues. The V gene's germline CDR1 is SGHRS and CDR2 YFSETQ. The V gene lost 4 bases and the J gene lost 2 bases, with 18 bases spanning the gap. Written as DNA, the CDR3 is TGCGCCAGCAGCGTCCAACCGGGACAACGAAACACCGGGGAGCTGTTTTTT. It specifies CASSVQPGQRNTGELFF.

The gene calls are TRBV29-1 and TRBJ2-7; 14 bases match TRBD2. V was clipped by 6 bases and J by 9 bases; unmatched bases: 13. CDR1 and CDR2 from the germline V gene are SQVTM and ANQGSEA. The CDR3 consists of 15 residues. CDR3 sequence (DNA): TGCAGCGTGACCGAAAGACTAGCGGGAGGGGGGGTGCAGTACTTC. It yields the protein CSVTERLAGGGVQYF.

CDR3 nucleotide sequence: TGTGCCAGCAGCTTTTCGGGGGGGGCTGAGCAGTTCTTC. It specifies CASSFSGGAEQFF. V is TRBV3-1 and J is TRBJ2-1, with 8 nucleotides matching TRBD2. Germline V gene data show CDR1 as LGHDT and CDR2 as YNNKEL (reference sequence). The CDR3 is 13 amino acids. Trimming cost V 5 bases and J 9 bases; bases outside gene matches: 6.

This clonotype was recorded a few times. The CDR3 sequence is CASSGQGDEKLFF. As DNA, the CDR3 is TGCGCCAGCAGCGGACAGGGCGATGAAAAACTGTTTTTT. V and J are TRBV5-1 and TRBJ1-4, with 8 nucleotides matching TRBD1. The CDR3 consists of 13 residues. Germline V gives CDR1 SGHRS, CDR2 YFSETQ. V gave up 4 bases and J gave up 6 bases; unmatched junction bases: 2.

This clonotype was recorded a few times. The chain recombines TRBV12-3 or TRBV12-4 with TRBJ1-2; no firm D call. CDR3 length: 13 amino acids. The V gene lost 3 bases and the J gene lost 7 bases, with 12 bases spanning the gap. The DNA for the CDR3 is TGTGCCAGCAGTTTTGGAATGATAGCTGGCTACACCTTC. This translates into CASSFGMIAGYTF.

This clonotype was detected many times. DNA of the CDR3: TGCGCCAGCAGCACGCGGCCTGGGGGACACCCCTACACCGGGGAGCTGTTTTTT. It encodes CASSTRPGGHPYTGELFF. The V and J genes are TRBV5-1 and TRBJ2-2; weak D call: TRBD1 (6 bases). Germline V gene lookup returns CDR1 SGHRS and CDR2 YFSETQ. The V end was cut by 4 bases, the J end by 3 bases, with 22 bases between. This CDR3 is built from 18 residues. Filled out from reference TRBV5-1 and TRBJ2-2, the complete variable domain reads KAGVTQTPRYLIKTRGQQVTLSCSPISGHRSVSWYQQTPGQGLQFLFEYFSETQRNKGNFPGRFSGRQFSNSRSEMNVSTLELGDSALYLCASSTRPGGHPYTGELFFGEGSRLTVL.

This clonotype was counted at least ten times. The chain recombines TRBV15 with TRBJ2-7; 10 bases match TRBD1. CDR3 length: 16 residues. Germline values: CDR1 LNHNV, CDR2 YYDKDF (reference sequence). The V gene end was trimmed by 0 bases and the J gene end by 1 base; junction bases not matched to a gene: 3. CDR3 in DNA: TGTGCCACCAGCAGAGAAAGGGGACAGGGGTCCTACGAGCAGTACTTC. It is translated as CATSRERGQGSYEQYF.

V and J are TRBV2 and TRBJ1-2; a weak D match, TRBD1 (5 bases). CDR1 is SNHLY, CDR2 FYNNEI, per germline. The ends were cut back, 5 bases at V and 4 bases at J, with 17 bases in the middle. The CDR3 contains 15 residues. The CDR3 sequence is CASSRSGTRTYGYTF. The CDR3 DNA reads TGTGCCAGCAGTCGCTCCGGGACGCGTACCTATGGCTACACCTTC. Based on the CDR3 plus reference TRBV2 and TRBJ1-2, the full variable domain is EPEVTQTPSHQVTQMGQEVILRCVPISNHLYFYWYRQILGQKVEFLVSFYNNEISEKSEIFDDQFSVERPDGSNFTLKIRSTKLEDSAMYFCASSRSGTRTYGYTFGSGTRLTVV.

This clonotype was observed a handful of times. V gene TRBV20-1 combines with J gene TRBJ2-5, with a weak D call TRBD1 (6 bases). This CDR3 region has 14 residues. CDR1 and CDR2 (germline): DFQATT, SNEGSKA (reference sequence). Trimming stripped 1 base from V and 2 bases from J, with 11 bases between. In DNA, the CDR3 is TGCAGTGCTAGAGGGTGGACAGTACAAGAGACCCAGTACTTC. It specifies CSARGWTVQETQYF.

The gene calls are TRBV2 and TRBJ2-7; D not resolved. The V gene lost 6 bases and the J gene lost 1 base, with 22 bases spanning the gap. CDR3 length: 17 residues. From germline, CDR1 is SNHLY and CDR2 FYNNEI. This chain's CDR3 is CASRSLLHSSLSYEQYF. As DNA, the CDR3 is TGTGCCAGCAGGTCTTTACTCCACAGCTCCCTTTCCTACGAGCAGTACTTC.

The rearrangement joins TRBV6-1 to TRBJ2-5; D may match TRBD1 or TRBD2 (5 bases each). Germline-derived CDR1 and CDR2 are MNHNS and SASEGT. CDR3 length equals 15 residues. V was shortened by 6 bases and J by 6 bases, with 20 bases between the two germline ends. CDR3 sequence (DNA): TGTGCCAGCAGCCGAGGGGCGTCTAATTCGAAGACCCAGTACTTC. Amino acids: CASSRGASNSKTQYF.

The chain employs TRBV6-5 and TRBJ2-5, with 9 bases lining up with TRBD1. This CDR3 is built from 16 residues. With V trimmed by 2 bases and J by 1 base, 5 bases remained unmatched. CDR1 and CDR2 (germline): MNHEY, SVGAGI. Here the CDR3 reads CASSYGTGNIQETQYF. The CDR3 nucleotides are TGTGCCAGCAGTTACGGGACAGGGAATATCCAAGAGACCCAGTACTTC.

This clonotype was observed a few times. The chain joins TRBV10-1 to TRBJ1-2; D is undetermined. From germline, CDR1 is WNHNN and CDR2 SYGVQD (reference sequence). CDR3 length: 13 residues. Trimming stripped 8 bases from V and 0 bases from J, with 10 bases between. The CDR3 reads CASAPGTNYGYTF. Written as DNA, the CDR3 is TGCGCCAGCGCCCCCGGGACTAACTATGGCTACACCTTC.

Of note for this clonotype: A junction boundary mismatches the germline segment, possibly from a read error. This chain joins TRBV12-3 or TRBV12-4 and TRBJ2-3, with TRBD2 identical over 10 bases. The CDR3 contains 17 residues. The CDR3 DNA reads as TGTGCCAGAAGTTTAGGGAGGACTAGCGGCCGCACAGATACGCAGTATTTT. Translated, it gives CARSLGRTSGRTDTQYF.

The chain combines TRBV3-1 with TRBJ2-3; 10 bases map to TRBD2. CDR1 and CDR2 from the germline V gene are LGHDT and YNNKEL (reference sequence). The CDR3 extends over 17 amino acids. After removal of 1 base from V and 0 bases from J, the junction contained 4 bases not matched to a gene. For the CDR3, the DNA is TGTGCCAGCAGCCAAGTGGCTAGCGGGAGTAGCACAGATACGCAGTATTTT. Its protein is CASSQVASGSSTDTQYF.

The chain's CDR3 is CANRGPGYGYTF. The DNA of the CDR3 is TGTGCCAACAGGGGGCCCGGCTATGGCTACACCTTC. The V call is TRBV12-3 or TRBV12-4, the J call TRBJ1-2; the match to TRBD1 covers 9 bases. Losses at the gene ends were 10 bases for V and 4 bases for J; bases not matched to a gene: 4. The CDR3 runs 12 residues.

The chain is built from TRBV28 and TRBJ2-7; D not resolved. Germline lookup yields CDR1 MDHEN and CDR2 SYDVKM. The CDR3 length is 13 residues. V was shortened by 8 bases and J by 6 bases, with 17 bases between the two germline ends. In DNA form, the CDR3 reads TGTGCCAGCCAATATGGCGCCGGGTTCGAGCAGTACTTC. As protein: CASQYGAGFEQYF.

Only a few counts were recorded for this clonotype. The chain couples TRBV12-3 or TRBV12-4 to TRBJ2-5; either TRBD1 or TRBD2 may supply D (5 bases each). The germline V and J ends were trimmed by 3 bases and 4 bases, with 9 bases remaining between them. This CDR3 contains 13 residues. CDR3 loop: CASSFAGRETQYF. The CDR3 bases are TGTGCCAGCAGTTTTGCAGGGAGAGAGACCCAGTACTTC.

The J gene is TRBJ2-2, the V gene TRBV7-9, with 9 bases lining up with TRBD1. CDR1 is SEHNR and CDR2 is FQNEAQ in the germline V gene (reference sequence). The junction had 8 bases not matched to a gene; V was cut back by 6 bases and J by 6 bases. The CDR3 extends over 15 amino acids. The CDR3 sequence: CASSTTGGASGELFF. CDR3 nucleotide sequence: TGTGCCAGCAGTACTACAGGGGGCGCGTCCGGGGAGCTGTTTTTT.

This chain links TRBV11-1 with TRBJ2-1; 12 bases line up with TRBD2. After removal of 6 bases from V and 5 bases from J, the junction contained 14 bases not matched to a gene. CDR3 length equals 18 residues. The germline V gene has CDR1 SGHAT and CDR2 FQDESV (reference sequence). In DNA form, the CDR3 reads TGTGCCAGCAGGCCAGCTAGCGGGAGGGCCTTCCGTCACAATGAGCAGTTCTTC. Protein product: CASRPASGRAFRHNEQFF.

In its sample, this clonotype was seen a few times. The chain carries TRBV28 and TRBJ2-5; 7 bases match TRBD1. Germline V lookup: CDR1 MDHEN, CDR2 SYDVKM. This CDR3 spans 11 amino acids. J was trimmed by 9 bases and V by 6 bases; bases with no gene match: 4. CDR3 nucleotide sequence: TGTGCCAGCAGCGACAGGGCGGCCCAGTACTTC. Amino acid sequence: CASSDRAAQYF. Variable domain in full (rest from reference TRBV28 and TRBJ2-5): DVKVTQSSRYLVKRTGEKVFLECVQDMDHENMFWYRQDPGLGLRLIYFSYDVKMKEKGDIPEGYSVSREKKERFSLILESASTNQTSMYLCASSDRAAQYFGPGTRLLVL.

This chain connects TRBV4-1 to TRBJ2-2; maybe TRBD2 (5 bases). Germline assignment: CDR1 MGHRA and CDR2 YSYEKL. Trimming stripped 4 bases from V and 6 bases from J, with 24 bases between. The CDR3 is made up of 18 amino acids. Here the CDR3 DNA reads TGCGCCAGCAGCCCAATCTTATGGGCAGCCAAGGAGGCCGGGGAGCTGTTTTTT. Its translation: CASSPILWAAKEAGELFF.

This chain joins TRBV20-1 and TRBJ2-1; D remains ambiguous. The CDR3 runs 14 residues. CDR1 DFQATT and CDR2 SNEGSKA come from the germline V gene (reference sequence). Deletions cut 3 bases from V and 6 bases from J, with 15 bases between. CDR3 amino acids: CSASLGRMVNEQFF. DNA for the CDR3: TGCAGTGCTAGTTTGGGCAGGATGGTCAATGAGCAGTTCTTC.

This clonotype was picked up a small number of times. V usage is TRBV2 and J usage is TRBJ1-2, with 7 nucleotides matching TRBD1. CDR3 length equals 13 residues. The ends lost 3 bases at V and 6 bases at J; junction bases unmatched: 4. Germline V gene lookup returns CDR1 SNHLY and CDR2 FYNNEI. The CDR3 DNA is TGTGCCAGCAGTGATCAGGGGGAAGATGGCTACACCTTC. It encodes CASSDQGEDGYTF.

The V call is TRBV4-1, the J call TRBJ2-2, with a weak D call TRBD1 (5 bases). The CDR3 length is 18 residues. The germline V gene encodes CDR1 MGHRA and CDR2 YSYEKL. V was shortened by 4 bases and J by 5 bases, with 23 bases between the two germline ends. The CDR3 loop reads CASSRNLGAGYGTGELFF. For the CDR3, the DNA is TGCGCCAGCAGCCGGAACCTAGGGGCAGGTTATGGTACCGGGGAGCTGTTTTTT.